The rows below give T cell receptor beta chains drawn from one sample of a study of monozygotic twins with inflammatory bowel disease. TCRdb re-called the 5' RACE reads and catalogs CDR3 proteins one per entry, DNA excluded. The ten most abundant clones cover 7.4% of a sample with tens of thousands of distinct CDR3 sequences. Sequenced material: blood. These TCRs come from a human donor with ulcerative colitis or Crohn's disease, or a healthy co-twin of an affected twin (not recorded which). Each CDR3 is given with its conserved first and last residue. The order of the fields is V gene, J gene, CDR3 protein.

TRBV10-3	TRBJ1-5	CAISRDTNQPQHF
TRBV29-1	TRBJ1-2	CSARDRTNYGYTF
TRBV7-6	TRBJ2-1	CASSHAGGVYNEQFF
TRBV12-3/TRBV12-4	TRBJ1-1	CASLTKRMNTEAFF
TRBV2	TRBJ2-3	CARATDTDTQYF
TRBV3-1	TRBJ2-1	CASSQDRLTHNEQFF
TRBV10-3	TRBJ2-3	CAISPGQGGDTQYF
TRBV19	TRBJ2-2	CASLPSGTPTGELFF
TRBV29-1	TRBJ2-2	CSVRHPGGELFF
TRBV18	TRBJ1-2	CASSPWTGKDGYTF
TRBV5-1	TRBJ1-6	CASSLDLNSPLHF
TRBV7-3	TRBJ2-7	CASFRLVPYEQYF
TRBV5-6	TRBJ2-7	CASSAGRYEQYF
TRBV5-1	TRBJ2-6	CASRPLEAGANVLTF
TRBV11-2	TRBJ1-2	CASSLVVGLMGQGNYGYTF
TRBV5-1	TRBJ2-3	CASSLRQGSDTQYF
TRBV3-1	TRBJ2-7	CASSPIPQSYEQYF
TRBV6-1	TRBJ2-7	CASTRQASYEQYF
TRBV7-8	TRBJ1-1	CASSFGKNTEAFF
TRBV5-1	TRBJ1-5	CASSPDGHVNQPQHF
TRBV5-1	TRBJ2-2	CASSPFLSGGRDTGELFF
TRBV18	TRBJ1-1	CASSPTQGRNTEAFF
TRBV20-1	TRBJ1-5	CSAFLGTNQPQHF
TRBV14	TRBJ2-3	CASSQSPNTVQYF
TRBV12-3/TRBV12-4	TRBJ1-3	CASSLYHGNTIYF
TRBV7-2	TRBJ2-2	CASDLGAGELFF
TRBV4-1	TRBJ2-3	CASSHTGAATSTDTQYF
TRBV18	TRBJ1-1	CASSPGDPNTEAFF
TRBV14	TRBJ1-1	CASSQESRTEAFF
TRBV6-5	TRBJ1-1	CASSYSGMATEAFF
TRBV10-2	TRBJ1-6	CATGTPGMNSPLHF
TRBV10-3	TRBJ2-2	CAIMGQGAAQELFF